This T cell receptor beta chain was identified in a study of shared clonotypes between healthy human individuals. Across the whole study: Researchers drew samples from two women and a few men aged 18 to 49. Per-donor plates numbered three CD4 naive, three CD4 memory, two CD8 naive and one CD8 memory. Study-level findings and limits: The study found lower generation probabilities in non-shared clonotypes than in those shared by all four donors.

Worth noting for this clone: What it recognizes is unknown.

As handled by the study authors: There were no quality scores in the junction-only immunoSEQ sequences, so filtering differed. Here immunoSEQ multiplex PCR was the method, and the copy in TCRdb shows in-frame clones only, minus some. V, J and clone size reflect that table, while D and trimming were determined from the DNA. Of approximately 2,200,000 clones in the sample, about 93% are singletons; the top ten hold 1.5% to 2%. The ends were cut back, 7 bases at V and 8 bases at J, with 15 bases in the middle. CDR1 and CDR2 from the germline V gene are MNHEY and SMNVEV (reference sequence). The CDR3 has 13 residues. Terminally differentiated effector memory CD45RA+ cells were excluded by CCR7 positive selection of CD45RO-negative cells.

The sample consisted of naive CD8+ T cells from PBMCs. The V gene is TRBV27, the J gene TRBJ2-1, with D maybe TRBD1 (5 bases). The clonotype originates from a man aged 18 to 29 in good health. Some clones in this sample may be carry-over from other donors' samples. Written as DNA, the CDR3 is TGTGCCAGCACCCCCCTAGGGGATGATGAGCAGTTCTTC. Its protein product is CASTPLGDDEQFF.